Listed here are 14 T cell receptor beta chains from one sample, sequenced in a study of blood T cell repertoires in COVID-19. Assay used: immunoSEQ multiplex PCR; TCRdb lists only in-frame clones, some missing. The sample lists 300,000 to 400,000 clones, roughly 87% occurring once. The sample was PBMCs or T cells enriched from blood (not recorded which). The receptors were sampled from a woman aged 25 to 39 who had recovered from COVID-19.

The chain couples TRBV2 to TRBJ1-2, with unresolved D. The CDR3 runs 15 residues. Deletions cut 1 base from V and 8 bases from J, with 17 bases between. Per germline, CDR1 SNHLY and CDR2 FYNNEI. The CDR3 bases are TGTGCCAGCAGTGAAGTAAGAAAGACTCCGTCGGGCTACACCTTC. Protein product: CASSEVRKTPSGYTF. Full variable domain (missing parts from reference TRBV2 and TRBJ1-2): EPEVTQTPSHQVTQMGQEVILRCVPISNHLYFYWYRQILGQKVEFLVSFYNNEISEKSEIFDDQFSVERPDGSNFTLKIRSTKLEDSAMYFCASSEVRKTPSGYTFGSGTRLTVV.

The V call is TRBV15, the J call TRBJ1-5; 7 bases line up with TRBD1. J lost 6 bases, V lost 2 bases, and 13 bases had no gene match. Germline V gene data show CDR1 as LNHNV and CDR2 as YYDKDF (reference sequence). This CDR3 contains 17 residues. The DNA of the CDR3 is TGTGCCACCAGCAGATCCGGTTTAAGACAGGGAGGTCAGCCCCAGCATTTT. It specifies CATSRSGLRQGGQPQHF.

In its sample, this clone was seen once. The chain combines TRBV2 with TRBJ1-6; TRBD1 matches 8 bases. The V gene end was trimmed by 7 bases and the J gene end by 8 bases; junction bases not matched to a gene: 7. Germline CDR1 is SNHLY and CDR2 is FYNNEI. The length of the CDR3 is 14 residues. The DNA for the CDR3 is TGTGCCAGCACCACACAGGGGGGAGATTCACCCCTCCACTTT. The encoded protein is CASTTQGGDSPLHF.

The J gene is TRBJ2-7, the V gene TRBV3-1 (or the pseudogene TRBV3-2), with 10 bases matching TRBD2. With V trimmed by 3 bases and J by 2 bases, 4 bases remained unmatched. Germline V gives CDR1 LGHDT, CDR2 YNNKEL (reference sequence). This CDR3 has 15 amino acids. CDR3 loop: CASSHKSGGAYEQYF. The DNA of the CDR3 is TGTGCCAGCAGCCACAAAAGCGGGGGGGCCTACGAGCAGTACTTC.

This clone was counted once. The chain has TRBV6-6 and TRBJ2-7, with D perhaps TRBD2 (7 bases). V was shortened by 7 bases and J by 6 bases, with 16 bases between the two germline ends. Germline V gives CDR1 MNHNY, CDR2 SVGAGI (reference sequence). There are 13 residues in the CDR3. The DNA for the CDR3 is TGTGCCAGCACCCCGAGCGGGACATCCGAGCAGTACTTC. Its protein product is CASTPSGTSEQYF.

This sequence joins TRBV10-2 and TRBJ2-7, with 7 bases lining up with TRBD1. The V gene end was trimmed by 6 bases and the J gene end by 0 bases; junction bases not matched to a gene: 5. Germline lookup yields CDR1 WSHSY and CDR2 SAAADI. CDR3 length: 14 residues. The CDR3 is CASRKDRSSYEQYF. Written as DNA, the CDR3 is TGCGCCAGCAGAAAGGACAGGAGCTCCTACGAGCAGTACTTC.

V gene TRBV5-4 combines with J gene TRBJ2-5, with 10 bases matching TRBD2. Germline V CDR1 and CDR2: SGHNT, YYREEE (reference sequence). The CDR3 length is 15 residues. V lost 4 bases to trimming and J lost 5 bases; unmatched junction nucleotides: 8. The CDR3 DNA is TGTGCCAGCAGCGGTAGCGGGGGGCGAGGGGAGACCCAGTACTTC. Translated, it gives CASSGSGGRGETQYF.

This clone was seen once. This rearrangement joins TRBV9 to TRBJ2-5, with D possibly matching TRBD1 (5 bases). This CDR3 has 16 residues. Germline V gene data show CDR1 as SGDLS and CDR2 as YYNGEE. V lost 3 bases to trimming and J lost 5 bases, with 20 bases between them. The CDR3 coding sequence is TGTGCCAGCAGCGCCCCCCGGCAGGGTATACGGGAGACCCAGTACTTC. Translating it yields CASSAPRQGIRETQYF.

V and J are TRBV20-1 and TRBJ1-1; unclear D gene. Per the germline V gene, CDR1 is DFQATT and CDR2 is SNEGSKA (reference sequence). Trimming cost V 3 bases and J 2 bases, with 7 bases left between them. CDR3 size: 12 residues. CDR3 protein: CSASFQNTEAFF. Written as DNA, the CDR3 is TGCAGTGCTAGTTTTCAAAACACTGAAGCTTTCTTT.

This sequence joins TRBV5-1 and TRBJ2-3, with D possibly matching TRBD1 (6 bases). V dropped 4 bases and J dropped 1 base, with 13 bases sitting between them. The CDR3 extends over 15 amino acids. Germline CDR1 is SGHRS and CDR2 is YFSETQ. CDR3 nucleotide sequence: TGCGCCAGCAGCGAGAACAGGGTTGGCACAGATACGCAGTATTTT. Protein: CASSENRVGTDTQYF.

CDR3 nucleotide sequence: TGCGCCAGCAGCCAGGGGGTACAGGGGTATAATTCACCCCTCCACTTT. Protein product: CASSQGVQGYNSPLHF. The V gene is TRBV4-3, the J gene TRBJ1-6; 7 bases fit TRBD1. Per the germline V gene, CDR1 is LGHNA and CDR2 is YSLEER. V shed 3 bases, J shed 4 bases, and the junction held 6 bases outside the gene matches. CDR3 length equals 16 residues.

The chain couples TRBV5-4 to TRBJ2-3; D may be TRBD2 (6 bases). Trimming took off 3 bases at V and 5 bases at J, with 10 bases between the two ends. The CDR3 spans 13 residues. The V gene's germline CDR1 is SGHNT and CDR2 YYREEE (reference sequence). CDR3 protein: CASSWRERDTQYF. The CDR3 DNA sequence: TGTGCCAGCAGCTGGAGGGAGCGAGATACGCAGTATTTT. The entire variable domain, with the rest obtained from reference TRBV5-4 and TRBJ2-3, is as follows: ETGVTQSPTHLIKTRGQQVTLRCSSQSGHNTVSWYQQALGQGPQFIFQYYREEENGRGNFPPRFSGLQFPNYSSELNVNALELDDSALYLCASSWRERDTQYFGPGTRLTVL.

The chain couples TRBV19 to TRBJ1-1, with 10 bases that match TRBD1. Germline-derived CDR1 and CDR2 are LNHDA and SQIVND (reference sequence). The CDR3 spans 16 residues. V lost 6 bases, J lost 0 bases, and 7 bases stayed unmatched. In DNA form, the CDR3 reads TGTGCCAGTAGGAGGGACAGGGGCGATATGAACACTGAAGCTTTCTTT. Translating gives CASRRDRGDMNTEAFF.

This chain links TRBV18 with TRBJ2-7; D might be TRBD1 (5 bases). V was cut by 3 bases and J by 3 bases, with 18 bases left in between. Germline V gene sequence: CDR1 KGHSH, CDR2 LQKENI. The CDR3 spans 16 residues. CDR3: CASSPQGAASRYEQYF. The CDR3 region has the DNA TGTGCCAGCTCACCGCAAGGGGCCGCCTCTCGCTACGAGCAGTACTTC.